Listed below are T cell receptor beta chains from one sample, sequenced in a study of regulatory T cells in long-lasting Graves disease. One entry per CDR3 protein, called by TCRdb with MiXCR from the multiplex PCR reads. This table has hundreds of thousands of distinct CDR3 sequences, about 16% appearing once. This same sample was also part of a study on T cells in Graves' hyperthyroidism and ophthalmopathy.

The source was peripheral blood mononuclear cells (PBMCs), collected at new diagnosis, from a patient treated with antithyroid drugs. These receptors were taken from a woman aged 35-60 years with Graves disease. CDR3s include the opening cysteine and the closing phenylalanine or tryptophan. A D gene is named only where the DNA matches it firmly. Rows may omit the clone size; those that give it use once, few, many or a size class.

j_call clone_size v_call d_call cdr3_nt cdr3_aa
TRBJ2-2 many TRBV12-5 NA TGTGCTAGTGGACTAGGAGGGGGGATAAACACCGGGGAGCTGTTTTTT CASGLGGGINTGELFF
TRBJ1-2 many TRBV2 NA TGTGCCAGCAGTGAACAGGGGAATGGCTACACCTTC CASSEQGNGYTF
TRBJ1-1 few TRBV10-3 NA TGTGCCATCAGAGGGACACCCGCCACTGAAGCTTTCTTT CAIRGTPATEAFF
TRBJ1-2 many TRBV6-5 NA TGTGCCAGCAGTTACATGGTTTCGGGCTATGGCTACACCTTC CASSYMVSGYGYTF
TRBJ2-7 few TRBV20-1 NA TGCAGTGCTAGATCGCAGACAGGTTCCTACGAGCAGTACTTC CSARSQTGSYEQYF
TRBJ2-3 many TRBV3-1 NA TGTGCCAGCAGCCAATATTTAGCAGATACGCAGTATTTT CASSQYLADTQYF
TRBJ2-3 many TRBV7-2 NA TGTGCCAGCAGCTTGTCCGGGACCCGAGGAGATACGCAGTATTTT CASSLSGTRGDTQYF
TRBJ1-2 many TRBV27 NA TGTGCCAGCAGTCCACGACCGACAGGCTATGGCTACACCTTC CASSPRPTGYGYTF
TRBJ1-6 few TRBV6-1 TRBD1 TGTGCCAGCAGCCTTAACTTACAGGGGATGGATTCACCCCTCCACTTT CASSLNLQGMDSPLHF
TRBJ1-2 few TRBV18 TRBD1 TGTGCCAGCTCACCACAGGGGGCCGAGGGCTACACCTTC CASSPQGAEGYTF
TRBJ1-3 few TRBV20-1 TRBD1 TGCAGTGCTAGGGTTGTCCCGGGACAGGGCGCGGAGGCTGGAAACACCATATATTTT CSARVVPGQGAEAGNTIYF
TRBJ2-3 NA TRBV5-1 NA TGCGCCAGCAGCGAGGGCGATAGCACAGATACGCAGTATTTT CASSEGDSTDTQYF
TRBJ1-2 NA TRBV29-1 TRBD1 TGCAGCGTCGCCGGGACAGGGTTTGATTATGGCTACACCTTC CSVAGTGFDYGYTF
TRBJ1-4 NA TRBV9 NA TGTGCCAGCAGTACAGGGTCCACTAATGAAAAACTGTTTTTT CASSTGSTNEKLFF
TRBJ1-5 NA TRBV28 TRBD1 TGTGCCAGCAGGTTTGGACAGGTCATACAGCCCCAGCATTTT CASRFGQVIQPQHF
TRBJ2-7 NA TRBV7-2 NA TGTGCCAGCAGCTTAGTTGGGGGGACGTACGAGCAGTACTTC CASSLVGGTYEQYF
TRBJ1-1 many TRBV2 NA TGTGCCAGCTCGGTTAACGGGGCGGGTTTCTTT CASSVNGAGFF